The sequence of this T cell receptor beta chain was determined in a study of OX40 agonist ivuxolimab in advanced cancers. This clone was seen a handful of times. CDR1 is SQVTM, CDR2 ANQGSEA, per germline. The CDR3 contains 13 residues. V lost 0 bases, J lost 3 bases, and 9 bases lay in between. Generated by immunoSEQ multiplex PCR, the TCRdb table keeps only in-frame clones and is missing some. This table has 60,000 to 75,000 clones, more than 80% appearing once. The rearrangement joins TRBV29-1 to TRBJ2-7; D not certain. This clonotype originated in an adult with an advanced solid tumor such as melanoma, head and neck, liver or kidney cancer. The input for sequencing was CD4+ or CD8+ T cells sorted from blood, taken in a trial of the OX40 agonist ivuxolimab. The CDR3 is CSVEEGPNYEQYF. The DNA of the CDR3 is TGCAGCGTTGAAGAGGGCCCGAACTACGAGCAGTACTTC.